This entry is about one TCR beta chain. Its antigen remains unidentified. Trimming took 5 bases from V and 0 from J; bases not matched to a gene: 4. CDR3 size: 15 residues. Unique molecular identifiers were carried by the TCR beta cDNA libraries. In TCRdb, the PCR reads were re-called with MiXCR into one record per CDR3 protein. The sample lists hundreds of thousands of distinct CDR3 sequences; under 70% were seen once. The data are from a study of post-analysis software for immune sequencing data. Study-wide background: Relapsing-remitting, secondary progressive and progressive-relapsing forms made up the multiple sclerosis disease courses.

The study, taken as a whole, reports: Controls significantly exceeded multiple sclerosis patients in normalized Chao1 diversity. Elevated frequency relative to controls characterized four or five TRBV segments in patients, TRBV5-6, TRBV5-1 and TRBV20-1 among them. F measure grouped same-batch samples tightly together.

The TCR originated in a girl aged 5-17 years with multiple sclerosis. This chain joins TRBV12-3 or TRBV12-4 and TRBJ2-4, with TRBD2 matching over 7 bases. The sequenced sample was blood. The CDR3 loop reads CASSSSGLAKNIQYF. The CDR3 coding sequence is TGTGCCAGCAGTAGTAGCGGGTTAGCCAAAAACATTCAGTACTTC.